The source of this T cell receptor (beta chain) is a study of technical replicates of blood from several donors. Assay used: immunoSEQ multiplex PCR; TCRdb lists only in-frame clones, some missing. This sample has about 100,000 clones, with more than 90% found just once. Trimming took 5 bases from V and 4 from J; bases not matched to a gene: 3. CDR1 and CDR2 (germline): KGHSH, LQKENI. This CDR3 contains 15 residues. The chain recombines TRBV18 with TRBJ2-1; 12 bases match TRBD2. Sequencing was done on a sample of T cells isolated from PBMCs. The source is a human donor in good health. CDR3 in amino acids: CASSSGLAGYNEQFF. CDR3 nucleotide sequence: TGTGCCAGCTCATCCGGACTAGCGGGATACAATGAGCAGTTCTTC.